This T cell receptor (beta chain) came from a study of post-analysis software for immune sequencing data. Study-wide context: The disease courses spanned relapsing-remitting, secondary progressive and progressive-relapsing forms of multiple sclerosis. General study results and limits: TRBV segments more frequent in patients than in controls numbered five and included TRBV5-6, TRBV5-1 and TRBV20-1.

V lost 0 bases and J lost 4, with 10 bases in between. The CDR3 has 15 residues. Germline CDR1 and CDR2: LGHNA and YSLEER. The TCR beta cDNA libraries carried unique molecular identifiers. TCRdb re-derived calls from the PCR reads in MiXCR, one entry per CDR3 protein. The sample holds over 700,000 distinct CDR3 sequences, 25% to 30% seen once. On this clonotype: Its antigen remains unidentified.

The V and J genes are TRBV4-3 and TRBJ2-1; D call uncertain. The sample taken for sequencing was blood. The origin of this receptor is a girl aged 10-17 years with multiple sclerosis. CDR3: CASSQDNGAYNEQFF. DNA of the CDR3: TGCGCCAGCAGCCAAGATAACGGAGCATACAATGAGCAGTTCTTC.